This T cell receptor beta chain was found in a study of Graves' ophthalmopathy and Graves' hyperthyroidism. This clonotype was observed at least ten times. Its antigen remains unknown. V was trimmed by 7 bases and J by 2 bases, leaving 8 bases between them. Germline V gene sequence: CDR1 MDHEN, CDR2 SYDVKM. The CDR3 has 12 amino acids. Findings and limits, study-wide: Sensitivity of about 70% and specificity of approximately 72% were achieved by the model that predicted ophthalmopathy progression.

Pregnancy or lactation, uncontrolled infections and other autoimmune diseases were grounds for excluding patients. Symptoms, serum thyroxine and TRAb, thyroid ultrasound, and orbital computed tomography formed the diagnostic basis. The sequenced template was RNA, covering the TCR beta CDR3 region. Following a first-round RT-PCR that used HTBI primers, a second-round multiplex PCR was carried out. One entry per CDR3 protein results from TCRdb running MiXCR on the multiplex PCR reads. The data hold a few hundred thousand distinct CDR3 sequences, with 15% to 20% observed a single time. This receptor was obtained from an adult man with Graves' ophthalmopathy. What was sequenced was peripheral blood. The chain has TRBV28 and TRBJ1-1; D ambiguous. The CDR3 DNA reads TGTGCCAGCACGGGCCCTAACACTGAAGCTTTCTTT. This translates into CASTGPNTEAFF. Looking up the rest from reference TRBV28 and TRBJ1-1 gives the full variable domain: DVKVTQSSRYLVKRTGEKVFLECVQDMDHENMFWYRQDPGLGLRLIYFSYDVKMKEKGDIPEGYSVSREKKERFSLILESASTNQTSMYLCASTGPNTEAFFGQGTRLTVV.